Below are 20 T cell receptor beta chains sequenced from a single sample in a study of T cells in women clearing cervical HPV infection. Repertoires were generated with immunoSEQ multiplex PCR, while TCRdb's copy carries only in-frame clones and drops some. The table for this sample gives over 45,000 clones. The source material was blood buffy coat. The source is a woman between 18 and 75 years old with a cervical HPV16 infection that either progressed to CIN3+ or cleared (not recorded which).

The CDR3 here is CSVPDRGDTEAFF. CDR3 bases read: TGCAGCGTCCCGGACAGGGGAGACACTGAA. V gene TRBV29-1 combines with J gene TRBJ1-1; 9 positions agree with TRBD1. The read is 3 residues too short to cover the CDR3 end, so that end is filled in from the germline J gene. Per germline, CDR1 SQVTM and CDR2 ANQGSEA. The CDR3 is made up of 13 amino acids. With 6 bases clipped from V and 3 bases from J, the junction kept 5 bases outside the gene matches. Filled out from reference TRBV29-1 and TRBJ1-1, the complete variable domain reads SAVISQKPSRDICQRGTSLTIQCQVDSQVTMMFWYRQQPGQSLTLIATANQGSEATYESGFVIDKFPISRPNLTFSTLTVSNMSPEDSSIYLCSVPDRGDTEAFFGQGTRLTVV.

Concerning this clone itself: The read falls 3 residues short of the CDR3 end, and the missing part is taken from the germline J gene. The chain combines TRBV7-7 with TRBJ2-2, with TRBD2 matching 14 bases. The junction had 3 bases not matched to a gene; V was cut back by 5 bases and J by 4 bases. Germline loops: CDR1 SSHAT, CDR2 FNYEAQ (reference sequence). There are 16 residues in the CDR3. The DNA read from the CDR3 is TGTGCCAGCAGCACCGGACTAGCGGGAGGCACCGGGGAG. Translated, it gives CASSTGLAGGTGE. Given in full, the CDR3 is CASSTGLAGGTGELFF.

This clone is deemed medium-sized by its frequency. With the read ending 3 residues before the CDR3 end, the germline J gene is used to fill in that end. J is TRBJ2-7 and V is TRBV7-7, with TRBD2 matching over 7 bases. The germline V gene has CDR1 SSHAT and CDR2 FNYEAQ (reference sequence). V lost 0 bases and J lost 0; bases outside the gene matches: 2. The CDR3 totals 15 residues. The CDR3 reads CASSLAAGNSYEQYF. The part of the CDR3 DNA that was read is TGTGCCAGCAGCTTAGCAGCGGGAAACTCCTACGAG.

Worth noting for this clone: Read coverage stops 3 residues before the CDR3 terminus; the germline J gene supplies the remainder. V usage is TRBV12-3 or TRBV12-4 and J usage is TRBJ2-5; D is perhaps TRBD1 (6 bases). The V end lost 5 bases, the J end lost 4 bases, and 14 bases lay between the germline ends. This CDR3 is built from 14 residues. Incomplete CDR3 DNA: TGTGCCAGCAGTCTTGGAGGACAGAGAGAGACC. Translated, it gives CASSLGGQRET. The whole CDR3 is CASSLGGQRETQYF.

A remark on this clone: The read comes to an end 3 residues before the CDR3 does, leaving the germline J gene to fill in the end. The chain joins TRBV11-2 to TRBJ2-7; tentatively, D is TRBD1 (5 bases). Germline V CDR1 and CDR2: SGHAT, FQNNGV. The CDR3 is made up of 15 amino acids. V lost 1 base and J 0 bases, leaving 10 bases between the germline ends. CDR3 DNA (partial): TGTGCCAGCAGCTTAGGACAGATAAGCTCCTACGAG. Translation gives CASSLGQISSYE. The CDR3 in full is CASSLGQISSYEQYF.

Notes on this clone: The read ends 3 residues before the CDR3 terminus; that terminus is restored from the germline J gene. V and J are TRBV7-9 and TRBJ2-7, with 7 bases identical to TRBD2. This CDR3 has 15 residues. In germline, CDR1 is SEHNR, CDR2 FQNEAQ (reference sequence). V shed 2 bases, J shed 5 bases, and the junction held 9 bases outside the gene matches. The CDR3 loop reads CASSLNGGGTHEQYF. Incomplete CDR3 DNA: TGTGCCAGCAGCTTAAATGGCGGGGGAACCCACGAG.

Remarks on this clone: The CDR3 goes on 3 residues after the read ends, and that part is filled in from the germline J gene. The chain is built from TRBV7-2 and TRBJ2-7; the match to TRBD2 covers 8 bases. CDR3 size: 13 residues. Trimming at V came to 5 bases and at J to 3 bases, leaving 3 bases not matched to a gene. Germline V gene data show CDR1 as SGHTA and CDR2 as FQGNSA. CDR3 bases read: TGTGCCAGCAGCCCGGGGGGGGTCTACGAG. This gives the protein CASSPGGVYE. The full CDR3 protein reads CASSPGGVYEQYF. Full variable domain (remainder filled in from reference TRBV7-2 and TRBJ2-7): GAGVSQSPSNKVTEKGKDVELRCDPISGHTALYWYRQSLGQGLEFLIYFQGNSAPDKSGLPSDRFSAERTGGSVSTLTIQRTQQEDSAVYLCASSPGGVYEQYFGPGTRLTVT.

Of note for this clone: The read falls 3 residues short of the CDR3 end, and the missing part is taken from the germline J gene. V is TRBV20-1 and J is TRBJ2-7; 11 bases are a match to TRBD1. Trimming cost V 5 bases and J 5 bases; bases outside gene matches: 5. CDR1 DFQATT and CDR2 SNEGSKA come from the germline V gene (reference sequence). The CDR3 length is 13 residues. The CDR3 here is CSAGGTGGNEQYF. The covered CDR3 bases are TGCAGTGCTGGCGGGACAGGGGGTAACGAG.

A note on this clone: Sequencing ends 3 residues short of the CDR3 end; the germline J gene provides the rest. The V call is TRBV29-1, the J call TRBJ1-1; 8 bases line up with TRBD1. Germline V gives CDR1 SQVTM, CDR2 ANQGSEA. The CDR3 loop spans 12 amino acids. The CDR3 loop reads CSVEERQGEAFF. CDR3 bases read: TGCAGCGTTGAAGAGAGACAGGGGGAA.

In the case of this clone: The DNA ends 3 residues before the CDR3 does, and the rest of the CDR3 is filled in from the germline J gene. This chain joins TRBV7-9 and TRBJ1-2; TRBD1 aligns across 8 bases. Germline V lookup: CDR1 SEHNR, CDR2 FQNEAQ (reference sequence). Germline trimming cut 5 bases from V and 6 bases from J; bases unmatched to any gene: 5. This CDR3 is built from 13 residues. CDR3: CASSQDRGDGYTF. The sequenced part of the CDR3 DNA is TGTGCCAGCAGCCAAGACAGGGGCGATGGC.

To note about this clone: The read ends 3 residues early relative to the CDR3; the germline J gene fills the gap. This chain joins TRBV19 and TRBJ2-2, with 10 bases identical to TRBD2. Germline V gives CDR1 LNHDA, CDR2 SQIVND (reference sequence). The CDR3 length is 15 residues. V lost 6 bases to trimming and J lost 8 bases; unmatched junction nucleotides: 9. The part of the CDR3 DNA that was read is TGTGCCAGTAGAACCCTAGCGGGGGCGGCTGGGGAG. Amino acids: CASRTLAGAAGE. The whole CDR3 protein reads CASRTLAGAAGELFF.

Concerning this clone: Read data end 3 residues before the CDR3 end; the end is taken from the germline J gene. The genes are TRBV18 and TRBJ1-2, with 7 bases lining up with TRBD1. CDR3 length: 16 residues. Unmatched junction bases numbered 6, after V lost 0 bases and J lost 2 bases. Germline V gives CDR1 KGHSH, CDR2 LQKENI. The chain's CDR3 is CASSPPKPGQNYGYTF. CDR3 DNA (partial): TGTGCCAGCTCACCACCAAAGCCGGGACAGAACTATGGC.

As regards this clone: Read sequence stops 3 residues before the CDR3 end, and the germline J gene provides the missing end. The chain recombines TRBV7-9 with TRBJ1-5, with a weak D call TRBD1 (6 bases). Deletions cut 8 bases from V and 6 bases from J, with 14 bases between. The CDR3 runs 13 residues. The V gene's germline CDR1 is SEHNR and CDR2 FQNEAQ (reference sequence). The sequenced CDR3 bases are TGTGCCAGCGTAAGGGGGTCCGGTCAGCCC. It translates to CASVRGSGQP. The CDR3, in full, reads CASVRGSGQPQHF.

Regarding this clone: The read finishes 3 residues shy of the CDR3 end, and the germline J gene is used to complete it. The chain combines TRBV7-6 with TRBJ2-2, with a tentative D call TRBD1 (6 bases). With 6 bases removed from V and 0 bases from J, the gap between germline ends came to 11 bases. CDR1 is SGHVS, CDR2 FNYEAQ, per germline. CDR3 length equals 15 residues. CDR3 sequence: CASRLQGANTGELFF. The CDR3 bases that were read are TGTGCCAGCAGGTTACAGGGAGCGAACACCGGGGAG.

Comments on this clone: The sequence runs out 3 residues before the end of the CDR3; the remainder is reconstructed from the germline J gene. The J gene is TRBJ2-7, the V gene TRBV6-2 or TRBV6-3, with 12 positions matching TRBD2. The CDR3 sequence is 16 residues long. The ends lost 6 bases at V and 2 bases at J; junction bases unmatched: 8. Per germline, CDR1 MNHEY and CDR2 SVGEGT. Partial CDR3 DNA: TGTGCCAGCAGCACCGCTAGCGGGGGGGAGACCTACGAG. Translating it yields CASSTASGGETYE. The complete CDR3 reads CASSTASGGETYEQYF.

To note about this clone: Coverage ceases 3 residues before the CDR3 finishes, and the germline J gene fills in the end. The chain recombines TRBV20-1 with TRBJ1-5; TRBD1 is a possible D gene (6 bases). This CDR3 has 16 residues. V lost 7 bases to trimming and J lost 5 bases, with 24 bases between them. Germline V gene data show CDR1 as DFQATT and CDR2 as SNEGSKA (reference sequence). The part of the CDR3 DNA that was read is TGCAGTGTCCCCCCTCACGGGGGGCTTTTGGATCAGCCC. It is translated as CSVPPHGGLLDQP. The entire CDR3 protein is CSVPPHGGLLDQPQHF.

Note on this clone: The read stops 3 residues short of the end of the CDR3; the missing end is completed from the germline J gene. The rearrangement uses TRBV12-5 and TRBJ1-2, with 8 bases matching TRBD1. This CDR3 spans 13 amino acids. Per germline, CDR1 LGHNT and CDR2 FRNRAP. The CDR3 sequence: CASGSQGARGYTF. The sequenced part of the CDR3 DNA is TGTGCTAGTGGTTCCCAGGGGGCGCGAGGC. Combining the CDR3 with reference TRBV12-5 and TRBJ1-2 gives the whole variable domain DARVTQTPRHKVTEMGQEVTMRCQPILGHNTVFWYRQTMMQGLELLAYFRNRAPLDDSGMPKDRFSAEMPDATLATLKIQPSEPRDSAVYFCASGSQGARGYTFGSGTRLTVV.

A word on this clone: Read coverage stops 3 residues before the CDR3 terminus; the germline J gene supplies the remainder. This sequence joins TRBV11-1 and TRBJ2-7; D might be TRBD2 (6 bases). Germline CDR1 reads SGHAT; CDR2 reads FQDESV (reference sequence). The V end lost 1 base, the J end lost 6 bases, and 10 bases lay between the germline ends. CDR3 size: 13 residues. The CDR3 region is CASSLVLGGEQYF. The CDR3 DNA, read in part, is TGTGCCAGCAGCTTAGTCCTCGGGGGCGAG.

Details on this clone: From the germline J gene comes the end of the CDR3, since the read stops 3 residues before it. The chain couples TRBV5-1 to TRBJ2-7; D ambiguous. The CDR3 extends over 14 amino acids. Trimming stripped 0 bases from V and 4 bases from J, with 11 bases between. Germline lookup yields CDR1 SGHRS and CDR2 YFSETQ. CDR3 bases read: TGCGCCAGCAGCTTGGAGGCTAGATATTACGAG. Translating it yields CASSLEARYYE. The full CDR3 sequence reads CASSLEARYYEQYF.

As concerns this clone: The read comes to an end 3 residues before the CDR3 does, leaving the germline J gene to fill in the end. This chain connects TRBV15 to TRBJ2-5; D might be TRBD2 (6 bases). The CDR3 covers 14 residues. The ends were cut back, 5 bases at V and 1 base at J, with 11 bases in the middle. The germline CDR1 and CDR2 sequences are LNHNV and YYDKDF (reference sequence). The CDR3 region is CATSSRRGQETQYF. CDR3 bases read: TGTGCCACCAGCTCCCGGAGGGGCCAAGAGACC.